These 15 T cell receptor beta chains share one sample of origin, sequenced in a study of shared clonotypes between healthy human individuals. Sequencing was performed with immunoSEQ multiplex PCR; in TCRdb, only in-frame clones are kept and a portion is missing. The data contain around 1,000,000 clones, 60% to 80% of them singletons. The specimen was memory CD4+ T cells from PBMCs. Subset of the sample: CD45RA-negative fraction. The receptors stem from a man aged 18-30 years in good health. Some clones in this sample may be carry-over from other donors' samples.

The V gene is TRBV28, the J gene TRBJ1-5; D might be TRBD1 (5 bases). This CDR3 contains 14 residues. Looked up from germline, CDR1 is MDHEN and CDR2 is SYDVKM. V lost 3 bases, J lost 6 bases, and 12 bases lay in between. CDR3 in amino acids: CASSFLGGSQPQHF. In DNA, the CDR3 is TGTGCCAGCAGTTTCCTCGGGGGGAGTCAGCCCCAGCATTTT.

This chain uses TRBV7-8 with TRBJ1-2; D unclear. Germline loops: CDR1 SGHVS, CDR2 FQNEAQ. The CDR3 spans 15 residues. V shed 1 base and J shed 0 bases, with 9 bases lying between them. In nucleotides, the CDR3 is TGTGCCAGCAGCTTAGGAGGGAGCTCTAACTATGGCTACACCTTC. Amino acid sequence: CASSLGGSSNYGYTF.

The chain is built from TRBV7-3 and TRBJ2-2; TRBD1 aligns across 8 bases. Germline CDR1 SGHTA, CDR2 FQGTGA. V gave up 1 base and J gave up 6 bases; unmatched junction bases: 7. The CDR3 consists of 16 residues. CDR3 nucleotides: TGTGCCAGCAGCTTAATTGCAGGGGGCGCCTCCGGGGAGCTGTTTTTT. Amino acid sequence: CASSLIAGGASGELFF.

The chain links TRBV6-5 to TRBJ2-3; TRBD2 matches 7 bases. The length of the CDR3 is 15 residues. Looked up from germline, CDR1 is MNHEY and CDR2 is SVGAGI. The J segment lost 2 bases and the V segment lost 10 bases, leaving 12 bases of the junction unmatched. This CDR3 reads CATRERERPTDTQYF. In DNA, the CDR3 is TGTGCCACCCGAGAGCGGGAACGCCCCACAGATACGCAGTATTTT.

J is TRBJ2-3 and V is TRBV28; no definite D call. The CDR3 totals 13 residues. Per germline, CDR1 MDHEN and CDR2 SYDVKM. V lost 6 bases to trimming and J lost 6 bases, with 13 bases between them. For the CDR3, the DNA is TGTGCCAGCAGACGCCCCGTGGGGGATACGCAGTATTTT. Translation: CASRRPVGDTQYF.

This clone showed up just once. The rearrangement joins TRBV11-2 to TRBJ2-5; TRBD2 is a possible D gene (6 bases). Trimming left V 3 bases short and J 1 base short, with 12 bases between. Germline assignment: CDR1 SGHAT and CDR2 FQNNGV. There are 15 residues in the CDR3. CDR3 loop: CASSLERATQETQYF. CDR3 sequence (DNA): TGTGCCAGCAGCTTGGAGCGGGCCACCCAAGAGACCCAGTACTTC. The full variable domain, completed using reference TRBV11-2 and TRBJ2-5, is EAGVAQSPRYKIIEKRQSVAFWCNPISGHATLYWYQQILGQGPKLLIQFQNNGVVDDSQLPKDRFSAERLKGVDSTLKIQPAKLEDSAVYLCASSLERATQETQYFGPGTRLLVL.

This chain joins TRBV30 and TRBJ2-7, with 12 nucleotides matching TRBD2. The CDR3 sequence is 18 residues long. The germline V gene encodes CDR1 GTSNPN and CDR2 SVGIG (reference sequence). V lost 0 bases and J lost 1; bases outside the gene matches: 10. The CDR3 spells CAWSVPPSLAGGSYEQYF. The CDR3 DNA reads as TGTGCCTGGAGTGTCCCTCCCTCACTAGCGGGAGGATCCTACGAGCAGTACTTC. The full variable domain, with the rest looked up from reference TRBV30 and TRBJ2-7, is SQTIHQWPATLVQPVGSPLSLECTVEGTSNPNLYWYRQAAGRGLQLLFYSVGIGQISSEVPQNLSASRPQDRQFILSSKKLLLSDSGFYLCAWSVPPSLAGGSYEQYFGPGTRLTVT.

Worth noting for this clone: This likely came from a read error, as a far larger clone is one base away. The gene calls are TRBV4-1 and TRBJ2-1, with TRBD2 matching 8 bases. Germline V lookup: CDR1 MGHRA, CDR2 YSYEKL. There are 17 residues in the CDR3. In DNA form, the CDR3 reads TGCACCAGCAGCCTAGTCCCCACTAGCGGCCCATACAATGAGCAGTTCTTC. Translated, it gives CTSSLVPTSGPYNEQFF.

The rearrangement uses TRBV10-3 and TRBJ1-3, with D perhaps matching TRBD1 (5 bases). CDR3 length: 14 amino acids. The V and J ends lost 8 bases and 2 bases respectively, with 13 bases between them. Germline CDR1 reads ENHRY; CDR2 reads SYGVKD. The CDR3 region is CAIQDTSPGNTIYF. The CDR3 DNA follows: TGTGCCATCCAGGACACCTCACCTGGAAACACCATATATTTT.

The J gene is TRBJ2-7, the V gene TRBV7-3; TRBD2 is a possible D gene (6 bases). CDR3 size: 16 residues. Trimming cost V 1 base and J 6 bases, with 19 bases left between them. CDR1 is SGHTA and CDR2 is FQGTGA in the germline V gene. The CDR3 DNA sequence: TGTGCCAGCAGCTTAAGCGGACCGGGAACGGGAGCCGAGCAGTACTTC. Translation gives CASSLSGPGTGAEQYF.

V and J are TRBV6-6 and TRBJ2-5, with no clear D. The CDR3 is made up of 16 amino acids. Trimming cost V 2 bases and J 0 bases, with 13 bases left between them. Germline CDR1 reads MNHNY; CDR2 reads SVGAGI (reference sequence). CDR3 amino acids: CASSYGPDLYQETQYF. CDR3 DNA: TGTGCCAGCAGTTACGGACCAGACCTGTACCAAGAGACCCAGTACTTC.

This rearrangement joins TRBV6-6 to TRBJ2-1, with D hard to call. Trimming removed 6 bases at V and 3 bases at J, with 3 bases between. This CDR3 has 11 amino acids. In germline, CDR1 is MNHNY, CDR2 SVGAGI (reference sequence). The CDR3 region is CASRHYNEQFF. In DNA form, the CDR3 reads TGTGCCAGCAGACACTACAATGAGCAGTTCTTC.

This rearrangement joins TRBV28 to TRBJ2-5; TRBD2 matches 10 bases. The CDR3 totals 15 residues. Germline V gene sequence: CDR1 MDHEN, CDR2 SYDVKM. J lost 1 base, V lost 6 bases, and 5 bases had no gene match. The CDR3 region has the DNA TGTGCCAGCAGAGAAGCGGGAGGGGCCCAAGAGACCCAGTACTTC. Translated: CASREAGGAQETQYF.

The rearrangement uses TRBV4-1 and TRBJ2-3; 9 positions agree with TRBD2. Trimming removed 4 bases from V and 1 base from J; junction bases left unmatched: 9. This CDR3 comprises 17 residues. Germline V gene lookup returns CDR1 MGHRA and CDR2 YSYEKL. DNA for the CDR3: TGCGCCAGCAGCCCGAACATGGGACTAGCTGGCACAGATACGCAGTATTTT. Amino acid sequence: CASSPNMGLAGTDTQYF.

The V and J genes are TRBV5-8 and TRBJ1-5, with D uncertain. From germline, CDR1 is SGHTS and CDR2 YDEGEE. Trimming cost V 4 bases and J 2 bases, with 10 bases left between them. This CDR3 has 14 residues. The CDR3: CASSPPLGNQPQHF. The CDR3 DNA sequence: TGTGCCAGCAGCCCTCCCCTGGGCAATCAGCCCCAGCATTTT.